Following are 25 T cell receptor beta chains from one sample sequenced in a study of T-cell reconstitution after alpha-beta-depleted transplantation in children. A library of TCRbeta sequences, prepared with unique molecular identifiers, was generated. TCRdb reanalysed the PCR reads using MiXCR and keeps one entry per CDR3 protein. Altogether a few hundred thousand distinct CDR3 sequences are present, 9.7% being singletons, with the ten largest covering 5% to 5.5%. This sample comprised PBMCs from the stem cell graft donor, obtained from the stem cell graft. The receptor source for this set is a human donor who donated a stem cell graft to a child with SCID.

The sample holds many counts of this clonotype. The chain has TRBV6-1 and TRBJ2-7; D perhaps matches TRBD2 (5 bases). The CDR3 length is 16 residues. The V gene's germline CDR1 is MNHNS and CDR2 SASEGT. With 3 bases removed from V and 5 bases from J, the gap between germline ends came to 20 bases. This CDR3 is CASSDWVASRSHEQYF. CDR3 DNA sequence: TGTGCCAGCAGTGATTGGGTTGCTAGCCGATCCCACGAGCAGTACTTC.

This clonotype appeared many times. The chain links TRBV10-3 to TRBJ1-2; 7 bases align to TRBD1. The CDR3 contains 14 residues. Looked up from germline, CDR1 is ENHRY and CDR2 is SYGVKD. V was pared by 2 bases and J by 6 bases, with 6 bases of the junction left unmatched. The CDR3 protein is CAISEGQEINGYTF. The CDR3 DNA follows: TGTGCCATCAGTGAGGGACAGGAGATAAATGGCTACACCTTC.

This clonotype was picked up many times. This chain uses TRBV7-2 with TRBJ2-3; D not resolved. The V and J ends lost 5 bases and 3 bases respectively, with 9 bases between them. CDR1 is SGHTA, CDR2 FQGNSA, per germline. This CDR3 is built from 13 residues. The CDR3 loop reads CASSRSTTDTQYF. Written as DNA, the CDR3 is TGTGCCAGCAGCCGATCAACAACAGATACGCAGTATTTT. Using reference TRBV7-2 and TRBJ2-3 for the parts outside the CDR3, the full variable domain is GAGVSQSPSNKVTEKGKDVELRCDPISGHTALYWYRQSLGQGLEFLIYFQGNSAPDKSGLPSDRFSAERTGGSVSTLTIQRTQQEDSAVYLCASSRSTTDTQYFGPGTRLTVL.

Many counts were recorded for this clonotype. This chain connects TRBV20-1 to TRBJ1-2; TRBD1 matches 11 bases. The CDR3 loop spans 16 amino acids. The trim removed 3 bases at V and 2 bases at J, leaving 8 bases unmatched. Germline-derived CDR1 and CDR2 are DFQATT and SNEGSKA (reference sequence). The CDR3 DNA sequence: TGCAGTGCTAGGGGACAGGGGGACAGGGCGAACTATGGCTACACCTTC. As protein: CSARGQGDRANYGYTF.

Ten or more counts support this clonotype. This chain connects TRBV12-3 or TRBV12-4 to TRBJ2-3, with 9 bases lining up with TRBD2. The junction had 6 bases not matched to a gene; V was cut back by 4 bases and J by 1 base. The CDR3 contains 16 residues. CDR3 coding DNA: TGTGCCAGCAGTTCCATTAGCGGGGGCGGCACAGATACGCAGTATTTT. It codes for CASSSISGGGTDTQYF.

A few counts support this clonotype. This chain connects TRBV25-1 to TRBJ2-5; D may be TRBD2 (7 bases). This CDR3 comprises 16 residues. CDR1 MGHDK and CDR2 SYGVNS come from the germline V gene. V lost 2 bases, J lost 4 bases, and 17 bases lay in between. CDR3 coding DNA: TGTGCCAGCAGTGAAGCCCTGGGGGGGGGGCTAGAGACCCAGTACTTC. Amino acid sequence: CASSEALGGGLETQYF.

On this clonotype itself: Being one base from a much bigger clone, this may be a read error. This chain connects TRBV20-1 to TRBJ2-1, with 9 bases lining up with TRBD2. The CDR3 is 16 residues long. CDR1 is DFQATT and CDR2 is SNEGSKA in the germline V gene (reference sequence). DNA of the CDR3: TGCTGTGCTAGTCAACTGTCTAGCGGGGAGTACAATGAGCAGTTCTTC. Encoded protein: CCASQLSSGEYNEQFF.

This clonotype was detected many times. The chain couples TRBV11-3 to TRBJ2-1, with a possible D match to TRBD1 (7 bases). The V end lost 3 bases, the J end lost 4 bases, and 19 bases lay between the germline ends. The CDR3 runs to 17 residues. Per the germline V gene, CDR1 is SGHNT and CDR2 is YENEEA. This chain's CDR3 is CASSFRGATGVYNEQFF. For the CDR3, the DNA is TGTGCCAGCAGCTTCCGCGGGGCCACAGGGGTATACAATGAGCAGTTCTTC.

Ten or more counts support this clonotype. The chain has TRBV7-2 and TRBJ1-2, with unresolved D. The germline V and J ends were trimmed by 0 bases and 4 bases, with 3 bases remaining between them. The CDR3 runs to 12 residues. CDR1 is SGHTA, CDR2 FQGNSA, per germline. CDR3 residues: CASSLALYGYTF. The CDR3 DNA sequence: TGTGCCAGCAGCTTAGCCCTCTATGGCTACACCTTC.

In the case of this clonotype: A much larger clone differs from this one at a single base, so this may be a read error. Because it lacks the conserved phenylalanine or tryptophan at the end, this CDR3 is likely a read error. This chain connects TRBV2 to TRBJ2-1; D might be TRBD1 or TRBD2, each matching 7 bases. The V end lost 7 bases, the J end lost 1 base, and 11 bases lay between the germline ends. The CDR3 is made up of 14 amino acids. Germline-derived CDR1 and CDR2 are SNHLY and FYNNEI. In nucleotides, the CDR3 is TGTGCCAGCACAGGGGGGGGTTCCTACAATGAGCAGTTCCTC. This translates into CASTGGGSYNEQFL.

This clonotype was observed many times. V usage is TRBV5-1 and J usage is TRBJ2-2; D may be TRBD2 (5 bases). Trimming removed 0 bases from V and 3 bases from J, with 9 bases in between. Looked up from germline, CDR1 is SGHRS and CDR2 is YFSETQ. The CDR3 consists of 15 residues. CDR3 residues: CASSLETGDTGELFF. The DNA of the CDR3 is TGCGCCAGCAGCTTGGAAACCGGGGACACCGGGGAGCTGTTTTTT.

This clonotype was counted many times. The gene calls are TRBV4-2 and TRBJ1-6; 10 positions agree with TRBD1. The CDR3 is made up of 17 amino acids. Looked up from germline, CDR1 is LGHNA and CDR2 is YNFKEQ. Trimming at V came to 3 bases and at J to 10 bases, leaving 12 bases not matched to a gene. The CDR3 protein is CASSQVLGDRGGSPLHF. CDR3 coding DNA: TGTGCCAGCAGCCAGGTCCTCGGGGACAGGGGAGGATCACCCCTCCACTTT.

This clonotype was detected ten times or more. The chain employs TRBV7-6 and TRBJ2-3; D is uncertain. V was trimmed by 1 base and J by 6 bases, leaving 11 bases between them. Germline V gene sequence: CDR1 SGHVS, CDR2 FNYEAQ. The CDR3 spans 14 residues. In DNA form, the CDR3 reads TGTGCCAGCAGCTTAGATAGTCCCAGGGATACGCAGTATTTT. This encodes CASSLDSPRDTQYF.

This clonotype was detected ten times or more. This chain joins TRBV6-2 or TRBV6-3 and TRBJ2-2; unclear D gene. CDR3 length equals 16 residues. CDR1 MNHEY and CDR2 SVGEGT come from the germline V gene. Deletions cut 4 bases from V and 4 bases from J, with 16 bases between. The CDR3 loop reads CASSSLRNRLTGELFF. CDR3 sequence (DNA): TGTGCCAGCAGTTCCCTTAGAAATCGCCTCACCGGGGAGCTGTTTTTT.

This clonotype turned up a few times. A much bigger clone sits one base away, suggesting this may be a read error. The chain recombines TRBV3-1 with TRBJ1-1; a possible D gene is TRBD1 (6 bases). The CDR3 consists of 14 residues. V dropped 1 base and J dropped 4 bases, with 10 bases sitting between them. Germline values: CDR1 LGHDT, CDR2 YNNKEL (reference sequence). The CDR3 sequence is CASSQAGVGTEAFF. The CDR3, as DNA: TGTGCCAGCAGCCAAGCAGGGGTGGGCACTGAAGCTTTCTTT.

This clonotype was counted at least ten times. The V and J genes are TRBV5-1 and TRBJ1-1; TRBD1 matches at 7 bases. This CDR3 region has 14 residues. In germline, CDR1 is SGHRS, CDR2 YFSETQ. Trimming took 4 bases from V and 2 from J; bases not matched to a gene: 5. CDR3: CASSMDRPNTEAFF. The CDR3 DNA reads as TGCGCCAGCAGCATGGACAGGCCCAACACTGAAGCTTTCTTT.

This clonotype has at least ten counts. CDR3 nucleotides: TGCAGTGCTAGAGGCGCAGGGGTGCAAGAGACCCAGTACTTC. It specifies CSARGAGVQETQYF. This rearrangement joins TRBV20-1 to TRBJ2-5; D perhaps matches TRBD1 (6 bases). The CDR3 runs to 14 residues. Germline lookup yields CDR1 DFQATT and CDR2 SNEGSKA (reference sequence). The ends were cut back, 1 base at V and 2 bases at J, with 11 bases in the middle.

The chain is built from TRBV19 and TRBJ2-1; a possible D gene is TRBD1 (6 bases). Trimming left V 3 bases short and J 4 bases short, with 19 bases between. The CDR3 has 17 residues. From germline, CDR1 is LNHDA and CDR2 SQIVND (reference sequence). CDR3 DNA sequence: TGTGCCAGTAGTATTAAGGACGGACAGAGCCCTTACAATGAGCAGTTCTTC. This sequence encodes CASSIKDGQSPYNEQFF.

This clonotype was observed many times. The chain joins TRBV20-1 to TRBJ2-3; 9 bases line up with TRBD1. The CDR3 sequence is 16 residues long. The V gene end was trimmed by 6 bases and the J gene end by 3 bases; junction bases not matched to a gene: 13. Germline CDR1 DFQATT, CDR2 SNEGSKA (reference sequence). Written as DNA, the CDR3 is TGCAGTGCCCGAGGGGGGGACAGGGTTTTGACAGATACGCAGTATTTT. Residues: CSARGGDRVLTDTQYF.

This clonotype was detected many times. V gene TRBV12-3 or TRBV12-4 combines with J gene TRBJ1-4; D is unclear. Trimming pared 4 bases from V and 4 bases from J, leaving 4 bases between. CDR3 length equals 12 residues. The CDR3 DNA is TGTGCCAGCAGTTCGATTAATGAAAAACTGTTTTTT. Protein: CASSSINEKLFF.

In its sample, this clonotype was seen a few times. A read error may be the cause here, since a much bigger clone is one base away. The chain employs TRBV20-1 and TRBJ2-2, with 15 bases identical to TRBD2. The CDR3 sequence is 20 residues long. Germline V gene data show CDR1 as DFQATT and CDR2 as SNEGSKA (reference sequence). The chain's CDR3 is CCARASSGLAGGWNTGELFF. DNA of the CDR3: TGCTGTGCTAGAGCCTCTTCGGGACTAGCGGGAGGTTGGAACACCGGGGAGCTGTTTTTT.

This clonotype was recorded many times. This chain links TRBV20-1 with TRBJ1-4, with 9 bases matching TRBD1. Trimming cost V 6 bases and J 8 bases; bases outside gene matches: 7. The germline gives CDR1 DFQATT, CDR2 SNEGSKA (reference sequence). CDR3 length: 13 residues. CDR3 coding DNA: TGCAGTGCCCAACAGGGGGCCAACGAAAAACTGTTTTTT. This translates into CSAQQGANEKLFF.

This clonotype was detected ten times or more. The gene calls are TRBV6-1 and TRBJ2-2, with D unresolved. CDR3 length equals 14 residues. CDR1 and CDR2 from the germline V gene are MNHNS and SASEGT. Trimming removed 6 bases at V and 0 bases at J, with 8 bases between. The CDR3 spells CASSPRTNTGELFF. The CDR3 bases are TGTGCCAGCAGCCCCAGAACGAACACCGGGGAGCTGTTTTTT.

This clonotype was picked up many times. The chain employs TRBV7-8 and TRBJ1-2; D ambiguous. Germline loops: CDR1 SGHVS, CDR2 FQNEAQ. This CDR3 spans 13 amino acids. V was trimmed by 6 bases and J by 5 bases, leaving 13 bases between them. The CDR3 coding sequence is TGTGCCAGCAGTCTCAGCCGGGGATATGGCTACACCTTC. Protein sequence: CASSLSRGYGYTF.

This clonotype was seen ten or more times. This chain joins TRBV5-1 and TRBJ2-3, with 11 bases fitting TRBD1. The CDR3 consists of 15 residues. With 2 bases clipped from V and 3 bases from J, the junction kept 2 bases outside the gene matches. CDR1 and CDR2 from the germline V gene are SGHRS and YFSETQ. CDR3 amino acids: CASSFGTGGTDTQYF. In nucleotides, the CDR3 is TGCGCCAGCAGCTTCGGGACAGGGGGAACAGATACGCAGTATTTT.